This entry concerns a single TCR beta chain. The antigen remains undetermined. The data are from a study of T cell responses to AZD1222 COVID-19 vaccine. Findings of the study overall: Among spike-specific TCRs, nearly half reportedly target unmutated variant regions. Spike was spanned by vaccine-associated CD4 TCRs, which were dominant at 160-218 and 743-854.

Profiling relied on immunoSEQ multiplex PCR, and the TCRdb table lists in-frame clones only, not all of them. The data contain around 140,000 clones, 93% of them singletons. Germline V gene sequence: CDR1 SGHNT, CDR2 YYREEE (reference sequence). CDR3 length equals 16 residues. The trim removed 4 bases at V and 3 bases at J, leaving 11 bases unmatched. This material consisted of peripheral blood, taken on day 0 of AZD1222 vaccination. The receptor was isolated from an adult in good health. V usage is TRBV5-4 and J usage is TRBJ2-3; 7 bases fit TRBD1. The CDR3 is CASSPRRQGGTDTQYF. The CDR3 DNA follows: TGTGCCAGCAGCCCTAGAAGACAGGGTGGTACAGATACGCAGTATTTT.